The 8 T cell receptor beta chains listed next were all sequenced from one sample in a study of early T cells in non-severe SARS-CoV-2 infection. TCRdb re-called the 5' RACE reads with MiXCR, one entry per CDR3 protein. The sample lists tens of thousands of distinct CDR3 sequences, about 9.1% occurring once. Sequenced input: whole blood. These receptors were obtained from an adult who was a healthcare worker with PCR-confirmed SARS-CoV-2 infection or an uninfected control (not recorded which).

This clonotype was detected ten times or more. The rearrangement links TRBV6-2 or TRBV6-3 to TRBJ2-5, with 9 bases identical to TRBD2. This CDR3 contains 19 residues. The V gene's germline CDR1 is MNHEY and CDR2 SVGEGT. The V gene end was trimmed by 2 bases and the J gene end by 0 bases; junction bases not matched to a gene: 13. CDR3 sequence: CASSYRPSSGVSYQETQYF. Written as DNA, the CDR3 is TGTGCCAGCAGTTACCGCCCTTCTAGCGGGGTTTCGTACCAAGAGACCCAGTACTTC.

This clonotype was counted many times. The genes are TRBV29-1 and TRBJ1-1, with no clear D. The V end lost 8 bases, the J end lost 0 bases, and 13 bases lay between the germline ends. Germline CDR1 reads SQVTM; CDR2 reads ANQGSEA. The CDR3 runs 13 residues. The CDR3 DNA sequence: TGCAGCACTATCAGGACCGTGAACACTGAAGCTTTCTTT. Encoded protein: CSTIRTVNTEAFF.

In its sample, this clonotype was seen many times. The CDR3 DNA is TGCAGTGCTAGCAGAGCGGGCGCAGATACGCAGTATTTT. It yields the protein CSASRAGADTQYF. The chain is built from TRBV20-1 and TRBJ2-3; D possibly corresponds to TRBD2 (6 bases). Germline CDR1 reads DFQATT; CDR2 reads SNEGSKA (reference sequence). Deletions cut 3 bases from V and 4 bases from J, with 11 bases between. The CDR3 is made up of 13 amino acids.

This clonotype has at least ten counts. The CDR3 nucleotides are TGTGCCAGCAGATACGACAGGGTTGACATTCAGTACTTC. Translated, it gives CASRYDRVDIQYF. The chain recombines TRBV2 with TRBJ2-4; 7 bases align to TRBD1. V gave up 6 bases and J gave up 8 bases; unmatched junction bases: 7. Germline-derived CDR1 and CDR2 are SNHLY and FYNNEI. The CDR3 has 13 residues.

This clonotype was counted at least ten times. CDR3 amino acids: CSVPSGTSLSTDTQYF. In DNA, the CDR3 is TGCAGCGTTCCTTCCGGGACATCTCTTAGCACAGATACGCAGTATTTT. The rearrangement links TRBV29-1 to TRBJ2-3, with D possibly matching TRBD1 (6 bases). The V end lost 5 bases, the J end lost 0 bases, and 18 bases lay between the germline ends. Germline CDR1 and CDR2: SQVTM and ANQGSEA. The CDR3 is 16 amino acids.

This chain joins TRBV20-1 and TRBJ2-1, with 8 bases aligning to TRBD2. Per the germline V gene, CDR1 is DFQATT and CDR2 is SNEGSKA (reference sequence). With 3 bases clipped from V and 10 bases from J, the junction kept 8 bases outside the gene matches. The CDR3 is 13 amino acids. CDR3 coding DNA: TGCAGTGCTAGCGGGAGGGCCTATTACGAGCAGTTCTTC. Protein product: CSASGRAYYEQFF.

This clonotype was found many times. The chain carries TRBV11-2 and TRBJ2-1; D perhaps matches TRBD2 (7 bases). Trimming took off 4 bases at V and 9 bases at J, with 16 bases between the two ends. This CDR3 region has 14 residues. CDR1 SGHAT and CDR2 FQNNGV come from the germline V gene. The CDR3 region has the DNA TGTGCCAGCAGCTGGGGGGGCGATGGTAGTGAGCAGTTCTTC. Its protein is CASSWGGDGSEQFF.

The sample holds many counts of this clonotype. The J gene is TRBJ2-1, the V gene TRBV6-2 or TRBV6-3; the match to TRBD2 covers 8 bases. This CDR3 has 15 residues. Trimming cost V 2 bases and J 2 bases; bases outside gene matches: 2. In germline, CDR1 is MNHEY, CDR2 SVGEGT. This chain's CDR3 is CASSYERETYNEQFF. DNA of the CDR3: TGTGCCAGCAGTTACGAGCGGGAGACCTACAATGAGCAGTTCTTC.